One and the same sample provided the 12 T cell receptor beta chains below, sequenced in a study of T cells after posttransplantation cyclophosphamide. TCRdb's copy holds only in-frame clones and misses some; the assay was immunoSEQ multiplex PCR. The data hold fewer than 6,000 clones, with less than 2% observed a single time. Cyclophosphamide on days +3 and +4 followed busulfan-fludarabine conditioning and a marrow graft. The material was PBMCs, obtained just over 240 days after a stem cell transplant with posttransplant cyclophosphamide. The receptor source for this set is a male patient aged 25-45 years who received an allogeneic stem cell transplant from a related donor, was CMV-positive, and had no GVHD. Some of the T cells may derive from the graft donor.

The V gene is TRBV2, the J gene TRBJ2-5; TRBD1 matches at 9 bases. Germline CDR1 reads SNHLY; CDR2 reads FYNNEI. With V trimmed by 6 bases and J by 3 bases, 8 bases remained unmatched. This CDR3 spans 15 amino acids. CDR3 residues: CASRRGTGSKETQYF. In DNA, the CDR3 is TGTGCCAGCAGGAGGGGGACAGGGTCTAAAGAGACCCAGTACTTC.

This clone was seen a handful of times. The genes are TRBV6-5 and TRBJ2-7; maybe TRBD1 (6 bases). The V end was cut by 2 bases, the J end by 4 bases, with 12 bases between. This CDR3 has 14 amino acids. Per the germline V gene, CDR1 is MNHEY and CDR2 is SVGAGI. CDR3 coding DNA: TGTGCCAGCAGTTACGAGGGACAAGTATACGAGCAGTACTTC. It translates to CASSYEGQVYEQYF.

This clone was picked up a small number of times. A read error may produce the germline difference seen at one junction end. V is TRBV7-6 and J is TRBJ2-7; 8 bases align to TRBD1. Germline assignment: CDR1 SGHVS and CDR2 FNYEAQ. The CDR3 has 16 amino acids. CDR3 loop: CASSLRAGTGSHEQYF. In nucleotides, the CDR3 is TGTGCCAGCAGCTTAAGAGCCGGGACAGGCTCCCACGAGCAGTACTTC.

This chain connects TRBV7-9 to TRBJ2-1; 11 nucleotides match TRBD2. V lost 8 bases and J lost 7; bases outside the gene matches: 10. CDR1 SEHNR and CDR2 FQNEAQ come from the germline V gene (reference sequence). CDR3 length: 15 residues. The chain's CDR3 is CASFDTSGGMNEQFF. The CDR3 nucleotides are TGTGCCAGCTTTGACACTAGCGGGGGTATGAATGAGCAGTTCTTC.

The chain employs TRBV4-1 and TRBJ2-2; D might be TRBD2 (6 bases). Germline V gives CDR1 MGHRA, CDR2 YSYEKL. The CDR3 sequence is 14 residues long. Trimming left V 1 base short and J 4 bases short, with 7 bases between. The CDR3 here is CASSQVGSTGELFF. DNA of the CDR3: TGCGCCAGCAGCCAAGTCGGGAGCACCGGGGAGCTGTTTTTT.

This clone was seen a handful of times. V is TRBV18 and J is TRBJ1-1; D not certain. Trimming took off 3 bases at V and 8 bases at J, with 13 bases between the two ends. The CDR3 has 13 amino acids. Germline CDR1 is KGHSH and CDR2 is LQKENI. The CDR3 loop reads CASSPRGTMEAFF. CDR3 nucleotide sequence: TGTGCCAGCTCACCCCGCGGAACCATGGAAGCTTTCTTT.

There are a few counts of this clone. This chain uses TRBV27 with TRBJ1-5; TRBD1 agrees at 8 bases. Germline V gene sequence: CDR1 MNHEY, CDR2 SMNVEV (reference sequence). CDR3 length: 15 residues. The V gene end was trimmed by 5 bases and the J gene end by 2 bases; junction bases not matched to a gene: 5. The CDR3 loop reads CASSPDRVGNQPQHF. CDR3 sequence (DNA): TGTGCCAGCAGTCCGGACAGGGTTGGCAATCAGCCCCAGCATTTT.

This chain links TRBV21-1 with TRBJ2-3; the table assigns TRBD1, which was not confirmed against the DNA. TRBV21-1 is an annotated pseudogene. The CDR3 loop spans 14 amino acids. CDR3 in amino acids: CASKPGVKTDTQYF. DNA of the CDR3: TGTGCCAGCAAACCAGGGGTTAAGACAGATACGCAGTATTTT.

A few counts support this clone. V is TRBV6-5 and J is TRBJ2-3, with 8 nucleotides matching TRBD1. Germline assignment: CDR1 MNHEY and CDR2 SVGAGI. Unmatched junction bases numbered 7, after V lost 5 bases and J lost 3 bases. This CDR3 spans 15 amino acids. DNA of the CDR3: TGTGCCAGCAGTAGAGGACAGGGAGAGACAGATACGCAGTATTTT. This codes for CASSRGQGETDTQYF.

This clone was seen only a few times. The rearrangement links TRBV7-9 to TRBJ2-2; tentative D call: TRBD1 (6 bases). V lost 2 bases to trimming and J lost 4 bases, with 8 bases between them. The CDR3 loop spans 14 amino acids. CDR1 is SEHNR and CDR2 is FQNEAQ in the germline V gene (reference sequence). Written as DNA, the CDR3 is TGTGCCAGCAGCTTACAGGGGTCCACCGGGGAGCTGTTTTTT. It encodes CASSLQGSTGELFF.

Only a few counts were recorded for this clone. Other DNA sequences of this sample code for an identical CDR3. This chain joins TRBV10-2 and TRBJ2-3, with a possible D match to TRBD2 (6 bases). CDR3 length: 15 amino acids. Germline CDR1 and CDR2: WSHSY and SAAADI. Trimming took 4 bases from V and 4 from J, leaving 15 bases between them. CDR3 loop: CASSGWGEQADTQYF. The CDR3 DNA follows: TGCGCCAGCAGTGGGTGGGGGGAACAAGCAGATACGCAGTATTTT.

The chain carries TRBV30 and TRBJ2-7; 7 bases are a match to TRBD1. Germline V lookup: CDR1 GTSNPN, CDR2 SVGIG (reference sequence). The CDR3 extends over 13 amino acids. With V trimmed by 5 bases and J by 5 bases, 9 bases remained unmatched. The CDR3 sequence is CAWGRQGIDEQYF. The DNA of the CDR3 is TGTGCCTGGGGACGACAGGGTATCGACGAGCAGTACTTC.